The 6 T cell receptor beta chains below were found in one sample sequenced in a study of shared clonotypes between healthy human individuals. TCRdb's table, derived via immunoSEQ multiplex PCR, lists solely in-frame clones and lacks some. The data hold over 2 million clones, with around 90% observed a single time. The sample comprised naive CD4+ T cells from PBMCs. Specified subset: CD45RA+ positively selected. The source of these receptors is a man aged 18 to 29 in good health. Some clones in this sample may be carry-over from other donors' samples.

This chain uses TRBV2 with TRBJ2-3, with D hard to call. The CDR3 covers 12 residues. Germline V gives CDR1 SNHLY, CDR2 FYNNEI. V lost 1 base to trimming and J lost 6 bases, with 5 bases between them. Here the CDR3 DNA reads TGTGCCAGCAGTGAAGTTCCGGATACGCAGTATTTT. Its protein is CASSEVPDTQYF.

This chain uses TRBV29-1 with TRBJ1-2, with D perhaps TRBD1 (6 bases). CDR1 and CDR2 from the germline V gene are SQVTM and ANQGSEA. The CDR3 runs to 15 residues. V lost 5 bases and J lost 3, with 19 bases in between. CDR3 sequence (DNA): TGCAGCGTTTACTCCCCAGGACAGAGTGACTATGGCTACACCTTC. Translation gives CSVYSPGQSDYGYTF.

The rearrangement uses TRBV7-9 and TRBJ2-3; TRBD2 aligns across 13 bases. This CDR3 region has 16 residues. V was pared by 4 bases and J by 6 bases, with 7 bases of the junction left unmatched. CDR1 and CDR2 from the germline V gene are SEHNR and FQNEAQ (reference sequence). DNA for the CDR3: TGTGCCAGCAGCTCTGGACTAGCGGGGGCCATCGATACGCAGTATTTT. As protein: CASSSGLAGAIDTQYF.

J is TRBJ2-7 and V is TRBV11-2; TRBD2 might be the D (6 bases). The CDR3 is made up of 15 amino acids. The V end lost 5 bases, the J end lost 5 bases, and 19 bases lay between the germline ends. CDR1 is SGHAT, CDR2 FQNNGV, per germline. CDR3 in DNA: TGTGCCAGCAGCGTCCGGCACCGGGAGAGCCACGAGCAGTACTTC. Residues: CASSVRHRESHEQYF. Using reference TRBV11-2 and TRBJ2-7 for the parts outside the CDR3, the full variable domain is EAGVAQSPRYKIIEKRQSVAFWCNPISGHATLYWYQQILGQGPKLLIQFQNNGVVDDSQLPKDRFSAERLKGVDSTLKIQPAKLEDSAVYLCASSVRHRESHEQYFGPGTRLTVT.

The count of this clone is one. This chain uses TRBV7-2 with TRBJ2-3; 15 bases fit TRBD2. The germline CDR1 and CDR2 sequences are SGHTA and FQGNSA. The CDR3 consists of 16 residues. The J segment lost 4 bases and the V segment lost 2 bases, leaving 1 base of the junction unmatched. The CDR3 sequence: CASSLRTSGRADTQYF. The CDR3 DNA reads TGTGCCAGCAGCTTACGGACTAGCGGGAGGGCAGATACGCAGTATTTT.

The chain carries TRBV27 and TRBJ2-1, with TRBD2 matching 12 bases. V dropped 5 bases and J dropped 8; count of bases not matched to a gene: 10. CDR1 is MNHEY and CDR2 is SMNVEV in the germline V gene (reference sequence). The CDR3 runs to 16 residues. CDR3 in DNA: TGTGCCAGCAGTCAACCTAGCGGGAGGGCCTTGCATGAGCAGTTCTTC. Protein sequence: CASSQPSGRALHEQFF.